This entry lists 22 T cell receptor beta chains sequenced from one sample in a study of CXCR3-negative and CXCR3-positive naive CD8 T cells. The TRB cDNA libraries were prepared by 5' RACE with UMI labels. TCRdb reworked the 5' RACE reads into one entry per CDR3 protein, no DNA. The table counts roughly 30,000 distinct CDR3 sequences; roughly a tenth lies in the top ten. The sample was memory CD8+ T cells from blood. These receptors all come from a human donor in good health. Some clones in this sample may be carry-over from other donors' samples.

The rearrangement links TRBV27 to TRBJ2-3; absent DNA, TCRdb's TRBD2 call cannot be checked. CDR3 size: 15 residues. The germline gives CDR1 MNHEY, CDR2 SMNVEV (reference sequence). The CDR3 protein is CASSLMEAGTDTQYF.

The J gene is TRBJ1-2, the V gene TRBV7-9. Germline V gene data show CDR1 as SEHNR and CDR2 as FQNEAQ (reference sequence). CDR3 length: 14 amino acids. The chain's CDR3 is CASSLPSTNYGYTF.

The chain combines TRBV11-3 with TRBJ2-2; TCRdb names TRBD1, which stays unverified in the absence of DNA. Germline loops: CDR1 SGHNT, CDR2 YENEEA. The length of the CDR3 is 17 residues. CDR3 sequence reads: CASSDRQPGGGTGELFF.

This clonotype ranks as medium-sized (0.01 to 0.1%) in terms of frequency. This chain connects TRBV2 to TRBJ2-2. Germline V gene sequence: CDR1 SNHLY, CDR2 FYNNEI. This CDR3 contains 13 residues. This CDR3 reads CASSPVGTGELFF.

V is TRBV7-9 and J is TRBJ1-4; no DNA is available, so the TRBD1 call from TCRdb remains unchecked. Germline V gives CDR1 SEHNR, CDR2 FQNEAQ (reference sequence). This CDR3 has 16 residues. The CDR3 loop is CASSSPRLGIGEKLFF.

The chain carries TRBV18 and TRBJ2-3; the D gene TCRdb calls, TRBD1, cannot be checked with no DNA. The CDR3 extends over 15 amino acids. The germline V gene has CDR1 KGHSH and CDR2 LQKENI. The CDR3 sequence is CASSPWDRGTDTQYF. Supplemented by reference TRBV18 and TRBJ2-3, the full variable domain reads NAGVMQNPRHLVRRRGQEARLRCSPMKGHSHVYWYRQLPEEGLKFMVYLQKENIIDESGMPKERFSAEFPKEGPSILRIQQVVRGDSAAYFCASSPWDRGTDTQYFGPGTRLTVL.

This chain connects TRBV29-1 to TRBJ2-5; TCRdb picks TRBD1, but there is no DNA to check that call. This CDR3 has 12 amino acids. The germline gives CDR1 SQVTM, CDR2 ANQGSEA. The CDR3 is CSVSDRGDIQYF.

V usage is TRBV5-6 and J usage is TRBJ1-1. This CDR3 contains 14 residues. From germline, CDR1 is SGHDT and CDR2 YYEEEE. The CDR3 loop is CASSFPTSATEAFF.

The gene calls are TRBV7-8 and TRBJ2-7; TCRdb picks TRBD1, but there is no DNA to check that call. Germline loops: CDR1 SGHVS, CDR2 FQNEAQ. This CDR3 contains 15 residues. The CDR3 is CASSLAPAGSPEQYF.

V gene TRBV24-1 combines with J gene TRBJ2-7; TCRdb names TRBD1, which stays unverified in the absence of DNA. Germline CDR1 and CDR2: KGHDR and SFDVKD. This CDR3 comprises 15 residues. CDR3: CATSDVRDRGYEQYF.

CDR3 region: CASSLSRAYEQYF. This sequence joins TRBV28 and TRBJ2-7. Germline assignment: CDR1 MDHEN and CDR2 SYDVKM. The CDR3 has 13 amino acids.

This chain links TRBV3-1 with TRBJ2-7; TCRdb gives TRBD2 as the D gene, but with no DNA this cannot be confirmed. The germline V gene encodes CDR1 LGHDT and CDR2 YNNKEL (reference sequence). The CDR3 spans 16 residues. CDR3 region: CASSQGTLAGSEEQYF.

Here the CDR3 reads CASSLTTRTDTQYF. The rearrangement uses TRBV4-3 and TRBJ2-3. Germline V gene sequence: CDR1 LGHNA, CDR2 YSLEER. This CDR3 has 14 residues.

The J gene is TRBJ1-2, the V gene TRBV7-9; TCRdb names TRBD1, which stays unverified in the absence of DNA. The CDR3 is made up of 17 amino acids. CDR1 SEHNR and CDR2 FQNEAQ come from the germline V gene (reference sequence). The CDR3 protein is CASSSPVGQGLGNGYTF.

The chain links TRBV7-9 to TRBJ2-1; TCRdb returns TRBD1, unconfirmable since there is no DNA. The CDR3 covers 15 residues. The germline gives CDR1 SEHNR, CDR2 FQNEAQ (reference sequence). The CDR3: CASSLVGGADYEQFF.

The V and J genes are TRBV7-9 and TRBJ2-3. The germline V gene encodes CDR1 SEHNR and CDR2 FQNEAQ (reference sequence). The CDR3 has 14 residues. The CDR3 reads CASSLVGGTDTQYF. The full variable domain, rest sourced from reference TRBV7-9 and TRBJ2-3, is DTGVSQNPRHKITKRGQNVTFRCDPISEHNRLYWYRQTLGQGPEFLTYFQNEAQLEKSRLLSDRFSAERPKGSFSTLEIQRTEQGDSAMYLCASSLVGGTDTQYFGPGTRLTVL.

The chain recombines TRBV27 with TRBJ1-1; without DNA, the TCRdb call of TRBD1 cannot be checked. This CDR3 contains 15 residues. The germline CDR1 and CDR2 sequences are MNHEY and SMNVEV (reference sequence). The CDR3 spells CASSLYRGENTEAFF.

V and J are TRBV5-6 and TRBJ2-1; the D call from TCRdb, TRBD1, cannot be confirmed without DNA. This CDR3 has 15 amino acids. In germline, CDR1 is SGHDT, CDR2 YYEEEE. The CDR3 spells CASSRLGRTDNEQFF.

The chain has TRBV5-6 and TRBJ2-7. This CDR3 contains 13 residues. From germline, CDR1 is SGHDT and CDR2 YYEEEE. CDR3: CASSLDRGTEQYF.

This chain connects TRBV29-1 to TRBJ2-1; TCRdb names TRBD1, which stays unverified in the absence of DNA. Looked up from germline, CDR1 is SQVTM and CDR2 is ANQGSEA. CDR3 size: 13 residues. The CDR3 protein is CSVVVEGGNEQFF.

The gene calls are TRBV28 and TRBJ2-5; TCRdb names TRBD1, which stays unverified in the absence of DNA. CDR3 length equals 14 residues. The V gene's germline CDR1 is MDHEN and CDR2 SYDVKM. The CDR3 here is CASTVDRAQETQYF.

The CDR3 sequence: CASSPTWDTGELFF. This chain joins TRBV5-5 and TRBJ2-2. CDR1 is SGHKS, CDR2 YYEKEE, per germline (reference sequence). This CDR3 has 14 residues.